The T cell receptor beta chain under discussion was sequenced for a study of shared clonotypes between healthy human individuals. The overall study: Contributing individuals were two females and a few males aged 18 to 49.

General observations from the study: The sole specimen, blood, was sampled, and tissue repertoires likely differ. The diversity represented, both genetic and in exposure history, was limited by few donors.

Template amounts of roughly 0.3 ug DNA, tens of thousands of T cell genomes, were employed in unsorted PBMC replicate PCRs. Using immunoSEQ multiplex PCR, the repertoire was profiled, and TCRdb retains in-frame clones only, with some absent. The sample includes fewer than 600,000 clones, roughly 79% of them seen just once. This clone was found many times. Its antigen is undetermined. Additional DNA sequences in this sample encode the identical CDR3. Germline V lookup: CDR1 SNHLY, CDR2 FYNNEI. Trimming took off 4 bases at V and 5 bases at J, with 15 bases between the two ends. The CDR3 sequence is 15 residues long.

Sequenced input: PBMCs. The TCR was taken from a woman aged 40 to 50 in good health. Some clones in this sample may be carry-over from other donors' samples. The chain employs TRBV2 and TRBJ2-1; D call uncertain. The CDR3 is CASSAWKATDNEQFF. Written as DNA, the CDR3 is TGTGCCAGCAGTGCCTGGAAGGCCACCGACAATGAGCAGTTCTTC.